This paragraph covers one T cell receptor beta chain sequence. These data belong to a study of chemoradiotherapy in HPV16-positive cancers. Using immunoSEQ multiplex PCR, the repertoire was profiled, and TCRdb retains in-frame clones only, with some absent. The sample holds roughly 70,000 clones, about nine tenths seen once. Germline CDR1 SGHTS, CDR2 YDEGEE. V shed 0 bases, J shed 6 bases, and the junction held 7 bases outside the gene matches. This CDR3 region has 16 residues. This specimen was blood, taken from a patient who underwent chemoradiotherapy. The chain carries TRBV5-8 and TRBJ1-5; 9 bases match TRBD1. This sequence was found in a human donor with HPV-associated anogenital cancer. The CDR3 protein is CASSLGPGQGPQPQHF. In DNA form, the CDR3 reads TGTGCCAGCAGCTTGGGGCCGGGACAGGGACCTCAGCCCCAGCATTTT.